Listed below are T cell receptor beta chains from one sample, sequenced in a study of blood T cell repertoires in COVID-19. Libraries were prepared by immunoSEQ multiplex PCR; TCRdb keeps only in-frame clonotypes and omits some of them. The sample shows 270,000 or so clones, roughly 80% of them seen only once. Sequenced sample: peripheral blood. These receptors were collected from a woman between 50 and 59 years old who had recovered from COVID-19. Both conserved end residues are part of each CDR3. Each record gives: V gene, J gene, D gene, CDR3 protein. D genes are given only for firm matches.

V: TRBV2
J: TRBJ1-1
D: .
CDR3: CASKRREETNTEAFF

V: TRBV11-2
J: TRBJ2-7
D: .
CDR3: CASSPNWGGDEQYF

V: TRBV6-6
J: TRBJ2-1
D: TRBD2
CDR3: CASREGLAGAYNEQFF

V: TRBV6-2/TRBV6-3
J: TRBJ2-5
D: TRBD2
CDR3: CASSYTAGGLETQYF

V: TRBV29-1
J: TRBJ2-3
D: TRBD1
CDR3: CSVERLGTGGTDTQYF

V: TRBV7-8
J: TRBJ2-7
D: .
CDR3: CASSRTGSHEQYF

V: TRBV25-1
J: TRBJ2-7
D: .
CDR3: CASKPQGLDEQYF

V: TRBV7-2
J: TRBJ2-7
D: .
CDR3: CASSPGLETYEQYF

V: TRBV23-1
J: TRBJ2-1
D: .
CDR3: CASSQGQLQDNEQFF

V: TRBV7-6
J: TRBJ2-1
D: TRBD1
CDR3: CASGDGGTGLNEQFF

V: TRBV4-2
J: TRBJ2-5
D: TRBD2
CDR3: CASSLWGPSGGLGETQYF

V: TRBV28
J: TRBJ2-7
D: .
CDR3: CASSSVGGPYEQYF

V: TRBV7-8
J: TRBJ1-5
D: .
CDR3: CASSLAAGEYTEAQHF

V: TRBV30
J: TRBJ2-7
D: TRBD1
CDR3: CAWRQGVDEQYF

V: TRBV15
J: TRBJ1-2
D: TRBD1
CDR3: CATSSGTGFWGYTF

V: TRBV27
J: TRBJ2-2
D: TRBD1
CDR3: CASRMGQGAGELFF

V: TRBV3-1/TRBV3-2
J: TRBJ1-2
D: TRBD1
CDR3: CASSPPGQGGGYTF

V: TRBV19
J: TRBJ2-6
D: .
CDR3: CATQAYSGANVLTF

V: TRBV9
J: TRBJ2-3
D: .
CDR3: CASSSAARRADTQYF

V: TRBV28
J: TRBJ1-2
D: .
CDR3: CASSLGFGQKYGYTF

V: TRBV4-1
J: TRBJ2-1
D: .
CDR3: CASSQGSYNEQFF

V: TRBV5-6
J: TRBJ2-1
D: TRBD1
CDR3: CASSLADRGRYNEQFF

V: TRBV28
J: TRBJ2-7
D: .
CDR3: CASSPGQTYEQYF

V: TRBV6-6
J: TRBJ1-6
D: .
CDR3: CASSYSEGNSPLHF

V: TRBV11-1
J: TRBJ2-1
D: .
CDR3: CASSSSTAGYNEQFF

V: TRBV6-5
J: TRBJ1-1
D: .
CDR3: CASTPAKQGTEAFF

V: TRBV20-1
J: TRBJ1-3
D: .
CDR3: CSASIGNGADTIYF

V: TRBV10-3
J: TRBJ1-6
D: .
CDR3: CAISDREYNSPLHF

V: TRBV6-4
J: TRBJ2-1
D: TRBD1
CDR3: CASSPIRDRGRNEQFF

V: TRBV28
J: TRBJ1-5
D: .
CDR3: CASSGRWEIYSNQPQHF

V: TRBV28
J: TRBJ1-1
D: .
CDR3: CASRRGTMNTEAFF

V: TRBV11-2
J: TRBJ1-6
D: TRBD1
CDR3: CASSLVPGQGWSPLHF

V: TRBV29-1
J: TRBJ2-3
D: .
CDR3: CSVEIIDSDVGYPKIADTQYF

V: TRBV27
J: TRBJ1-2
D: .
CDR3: CASSLKSDRAGYGYTF

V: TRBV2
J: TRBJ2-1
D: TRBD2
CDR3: CASTGRDYEYNEQFF

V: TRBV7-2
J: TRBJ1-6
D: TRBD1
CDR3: CASSLAGQGSYNSPLHF

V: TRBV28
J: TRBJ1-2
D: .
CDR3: CASSLTGPNYGYTF

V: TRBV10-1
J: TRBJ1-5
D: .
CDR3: CASSESQATNQPQHF

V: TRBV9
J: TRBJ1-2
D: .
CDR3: CASPLDEGPHGGYGYTF

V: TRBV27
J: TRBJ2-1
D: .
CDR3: CASSTPQGGRSYNEQFF

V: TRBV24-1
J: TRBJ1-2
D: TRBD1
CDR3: CATSDLRRGVSGGGNYGYTF

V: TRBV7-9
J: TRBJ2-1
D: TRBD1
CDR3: CASSRGTGANEQFF

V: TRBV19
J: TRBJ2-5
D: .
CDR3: CASSRSGGQETQYF

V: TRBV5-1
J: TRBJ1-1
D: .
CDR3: CASTPGGRYEAFF